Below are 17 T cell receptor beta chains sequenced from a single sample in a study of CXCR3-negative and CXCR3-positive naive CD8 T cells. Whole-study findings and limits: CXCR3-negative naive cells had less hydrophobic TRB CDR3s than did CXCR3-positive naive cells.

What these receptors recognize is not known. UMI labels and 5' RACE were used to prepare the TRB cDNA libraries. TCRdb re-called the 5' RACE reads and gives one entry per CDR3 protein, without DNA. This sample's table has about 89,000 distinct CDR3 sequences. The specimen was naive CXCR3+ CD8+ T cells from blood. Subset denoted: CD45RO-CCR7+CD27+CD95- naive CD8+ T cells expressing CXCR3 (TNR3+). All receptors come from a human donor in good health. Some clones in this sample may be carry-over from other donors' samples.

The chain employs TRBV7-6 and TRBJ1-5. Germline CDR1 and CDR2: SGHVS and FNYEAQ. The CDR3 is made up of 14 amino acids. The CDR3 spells CASSFEGWNQPQHF. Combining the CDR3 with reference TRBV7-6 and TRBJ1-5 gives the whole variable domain GAGVSQSPRYKVTKRGQDVALRCDPISGHVSLYWYRQALGQGPEFLTYFNYEAQQDKSGLPNDRFSAERPEGSISTLTIQRTEQRDSAMYRCASSFEGWNQPQHFGDGTRLSIL.

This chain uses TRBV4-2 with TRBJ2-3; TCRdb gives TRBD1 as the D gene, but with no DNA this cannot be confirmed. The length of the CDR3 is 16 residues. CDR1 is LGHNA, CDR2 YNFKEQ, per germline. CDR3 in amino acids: CASGESEGGPLDTQYF.

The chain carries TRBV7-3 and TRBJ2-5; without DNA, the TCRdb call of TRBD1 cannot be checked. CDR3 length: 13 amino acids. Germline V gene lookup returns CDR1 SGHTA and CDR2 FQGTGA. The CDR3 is CASSWGQSETQYF.

The CDR3 sequence: CASSQDWENEETQYF. The rearrangement links TRBV3-1 to TRBJ2-5; the TRBD2 assignment by TCRdb is unverifiable without DNA. Germline CDR1 reads LGHDT; CDR2 reads YNNKEL (reference sequence). The CDR3 loop spans 15 amino acids.

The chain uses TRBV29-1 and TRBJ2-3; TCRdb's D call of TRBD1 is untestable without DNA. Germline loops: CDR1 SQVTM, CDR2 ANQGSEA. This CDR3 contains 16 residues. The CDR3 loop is CSLTRPRQGVAYTQYF.

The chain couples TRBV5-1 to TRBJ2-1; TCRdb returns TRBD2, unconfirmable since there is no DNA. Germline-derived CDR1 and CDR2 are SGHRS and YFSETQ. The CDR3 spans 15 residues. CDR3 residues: CASSLEAGGYNEQFF.

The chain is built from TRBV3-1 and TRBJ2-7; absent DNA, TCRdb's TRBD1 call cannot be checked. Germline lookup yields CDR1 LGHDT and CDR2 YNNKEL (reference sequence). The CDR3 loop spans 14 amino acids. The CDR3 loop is CASSQDPPAREQYF.

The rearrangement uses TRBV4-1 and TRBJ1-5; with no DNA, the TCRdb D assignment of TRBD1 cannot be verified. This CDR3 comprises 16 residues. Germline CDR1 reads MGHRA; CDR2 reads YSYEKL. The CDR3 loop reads CASDWEKGACNQPQHF.

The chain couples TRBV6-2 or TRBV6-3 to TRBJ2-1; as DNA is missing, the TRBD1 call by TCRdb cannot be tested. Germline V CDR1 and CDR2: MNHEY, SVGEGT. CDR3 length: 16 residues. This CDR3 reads CASSPLVPQIGNEQFF.

This chain's CDR3 is CASSQDGEGALNYGYTF. This chain links TRBV3-1 with TRBJ1-2; the D call from TCRdb, TRBD1, cannot be confirmed without DNA. Per the germline V gene, CDR1 is LGHDT and CDR2 is YNNKEL (reference sequence). This CDR3 is 17 amino acids long.

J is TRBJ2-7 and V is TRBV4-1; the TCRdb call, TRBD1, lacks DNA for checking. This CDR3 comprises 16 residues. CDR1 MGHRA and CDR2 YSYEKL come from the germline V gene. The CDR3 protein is CASSHNSATSSYEQYF.

The chain's CDR3 is CASSIYREVQPQHF. J is TRBJ1-5 and V is TRBV28; TCRdb's D call, TRBD1, is unchecked because there is no DNA. The CDR3 loop spans 14 amino acids. CDR1 and CDR2 from the germline V gene are MDHEN and SYDVKM.

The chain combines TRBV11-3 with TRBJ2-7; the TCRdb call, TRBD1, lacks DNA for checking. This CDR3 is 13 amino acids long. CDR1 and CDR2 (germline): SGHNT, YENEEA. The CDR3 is CASSTGHHYEQYF.

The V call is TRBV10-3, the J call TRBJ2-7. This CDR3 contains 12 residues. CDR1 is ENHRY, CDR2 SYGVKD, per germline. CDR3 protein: CAIRDSVYEQYF.

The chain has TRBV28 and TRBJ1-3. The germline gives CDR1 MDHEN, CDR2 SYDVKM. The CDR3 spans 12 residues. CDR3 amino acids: CASSFLGNTIYF.

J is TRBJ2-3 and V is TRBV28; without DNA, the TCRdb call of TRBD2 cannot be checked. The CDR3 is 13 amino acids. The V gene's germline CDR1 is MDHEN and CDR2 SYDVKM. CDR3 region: CASGDGARDTQYF.

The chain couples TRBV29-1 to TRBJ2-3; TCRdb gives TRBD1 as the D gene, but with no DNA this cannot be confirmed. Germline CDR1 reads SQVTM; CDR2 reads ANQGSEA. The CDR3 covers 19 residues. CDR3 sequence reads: CSVEDFASRGAGSTDTQYF.